This TCR beta chain was documented in a study of T cells in Graves' hyperthyroidism and ophthalmopathy. Germline lookup yields CDR1 DFQATT and CDR2 SNEGSKA (reference sequence). The V segment lost 7 bases and the J segment 5 bases; nucleotides outside the gene matches: 15. The CDR3 is 15 residues long. At least ten counts were recorded for this clonotype. There were TCR beta CDR3 regions amplified from RNA transcripts. Primed by the HTBI set, a first-round RT-PCR was run on the TCR CDR3. MiXCR, applied by TCRdb to the multiplex PCR reads, yields one record per CDR3 protein. The sample shows around 600,000 distinct CDR3 sequences, roughly 16% of them seen only once.

The chain employs TRBV20-1 and TRBJ2-5, with TRBD1 matching 8 bases. The sequencing input was blood. This TCR was recovered from a woman aged 35 to 49 with Graves' ophthalmopathy. The CDR3 DNA follows: TGCAGTGTTGACCTACCGGGACAGGACTTGGAGACCCAGTACTTC. Its translation is CSVDLPGQDLETQYF.